The rows below give T cell receptor beta chains drawn from one sample of a study of cytomegalovirus exposure and HLA in healthy donors. Sequenced by immunoSEQ multiplex PCR; TCRdb stores in-frame clones only, minus some. The data hold approximately 270,000 clones, with about 86% observed a single time. Sequencing used PBMCs. Receptors were obtained from a woman younger than 35 in good health and CMV-seronegative. CDR3s include the opening cysteine and the closing phenylalanine or tryptophan. A D gene is named only where the DNA matches it firmly. Clone size is stated in some rows and not others, as once, few, many or a class when expanded.

TRBV5-1	TRBJ1-2	TRBD1	-	17	TGCGCCAGCAGCTTGTTGGTTGGGACAGGATCTCCCTATGGCTACACCTTC	CASSLLVGTGSPYGYTF
TRBV4-2	TRBJ2-5	-	-	14	TGTGCCAGCAGCCCACGCGGGGGCGGGAAGACCCAGTACTTC	CASSPRGGGKTQYF
TRBV9	TRBJ1-1	TRBD1	-	14	TGTGCCAGCAGTGATCACACAGGGGTCACTGAAGCTTTCTTT	CASSDHTGVTEAFF
TRBV11-2	TRBJ2-2	-	-	18	TGTGCCAGCAGCCCAAGAGGGACGGGACTGTTAAATACCGGGGAGCTGTTTTTT	CASSPRGTGLLNTGELFF
TRBV28	TRBJ1-2	TRBD1	-	14	TGTGCCAGCAGTTTAAAGGCAGGGGGCTTAGGCTACACCTTC	CASSLKAGGLGYTF
TRBV4-1	TRBJ1-5	TRBD1	-	19	TGCGCCAGCAGCCATAGACAGGGCCCTGTTATAGGGAGCAATCAGCCCCAGCATTTT	CASSHRQGPVIGSNQPQHF
TRBV28	TRBJ2-2	-	many	13	TGTGCCAGCAGAAAGGGGGTTACCGGGGAGCTGTTTTTT	CASRKGVTGELFF
TRBV18	TRBJ1-4	-	once	15	TGTGCCAGCTCACCACGGACAGTAGTGGGGGAAAAACTGTTTTTT	CASSPRTVVGEKLFF
TRBV10-3	TRBJ1-5	-	-	19	TGTGCCATCAGTGAGTCGACGAAGGGCCCCGAGGGATACAATCAGCCCCAGCATTTT	CAISESTKGPEGYNQPQHF
TRBV30	TRBJ2-7	-	-	16	TGTGCCTGGATACCCGTCCGGACGGGGGGCGCGTACGAGCAGTACTTC	CAWIPVRTGGAYEQYF
TRBV7-9	TRBJ2-1	-	once	15	TGTGCCAGCAGCTTCTTTAGGAGCTCCTACAATGAGCAGTTCTTC	CASSFFRSSYNEQFF
TRBV6-4	TRBJ1-2	-	-	13	TGTGCCAGCAGTGACTCTTGGGGGGACGGCTACACCTTC	CASSDSWGDGYTF
TRBV28	TRBJ1-5	-	-	13	TGTGCCAGCAGTTTAGTACAGAATCAGCCCCAGCATTTT	CASSLVQNQPQHF
TRBV6-6	TRBJ2-7	TRBD1	-	15	TGTGCCAGCAGGATCGGACAGGTACTCTCCTACGAGCAGTACTTC	CASRIGQVLSYEQYF
TRBV7-9	TRBJ1-2	-	-	14	TGTGCCAGCAGCGACACAACCGAAGACTATGGCTACACCTTC	CASSDTTEDYGYTF